One sample yielded the 6 T cell receptor beta chains listed below, sequenced in a study of T cell changes during pregnancy in multiple sclerosis. Produced via immunoSEQ multiplex PCR; TCRdb's table is partial and in-frame only. Among 30,000 to 40,000 clones listed, roughly 91% were seen once. The source material was CD8+ T cells from peripheral blood mononuclear cells, sampled in the third trimester of pregnancy. These TCRs come from a female donor with multiple sclerosis, enrolled in a pregnancy study.

The rearrangement uses TRBV9 and TRBJ2-2, with D possibly matching TRBD2 (6 bases). Germline CDR1 and CDR2: SGDLS and YYNGEE. The CDR3 has 14 residues. Trimming removed 2 bases at V and 6 bases at J, with 11 bases between. CDR3 nucleotides: TGTGCCAGCAGCGTGGGAGGTTTTCCCGGGGAGCTGTTTTTT. Translating gives CASSVGGFPGELFF. Variable domain in full (rest from reference TRBV9 and TRBJ2-2): DSGVTQTPKHLITATGQRVTLRCSPRSGDLSVYWYQQSLDQGLQFLIQYYNGEERAKGNILERFSAQQFPDLHSELNLSSLELGDSALYFCASSVGGFPGELFFGEGSRLTVL.

J is TRBJ1-1 and V is TRBV7-3; D perhaps matches TRBD1 (5 bases). V dropped 0 bases and J dropped 0 bases, with 11 bases sitting between them. The CDR3 covers 16 residues. The germline gives CDR1 SGHTA, CDR2 FQGTGA. As DNA, the CDR3 is TGTGCCAGCAGCTTAACCAGGGCAAGAATGAACACTGAAGCTTTCTTT. Translation: CASSLTRARMNTEAFF.

This clone was seen once. In DNA, the CDR3 is TGTGCCAGCAGCTTGGGACTCGGGTATAACTATGGCTACACCTTC. Translated: CASSLGLGYNYGYTF. V usage is TRBV5-5 and J usage is TRBJ1-2; D gene uncertain. Per the germline V gene, CDR1 is SGHKS and CDR2 is YYEKEE (reference sequence). This CDR3 region has 15 residues. Trimming left V 0 bases short and J 1 base short, with 10 bases between.

The gene calls are TRBV19 and TRBJ2-7, with 11 bases fitting TRBD1. Germline CDR1 is LNHDA and CDR2 is SQIVND (reference sequence). The CDR3 totals 16 residues. Trimming removed 3 bases from V and 5 bases from J; junction bases left unmatched: 9. The CDR3 reads CASSIGTGGILDEQYF. The CDR3 nucleotides read TGTGCCAGTAGTATCGGGACAGGGGGGATCCTGGACGAGCAGTACTTC.

The chain combines TRBV7-6 with TRBJ2-1, with 11 nucleotides matching TRBD2. Trimming cost V 5 bases and J 6 bases; bases outside gene matches: 6. The CDR3 covers 15 residues. CDR1 and CDR2 from the germline V gene are SGHVS and FNYEAQ. CDR3 sequence (DNA): TGTGCCAGCAGCCTACTAGCGGGGGCCCTCAATGAGCAGTTCTTC. Amino acids: CASSLLAGALNEQFF.

This chain connects TRBV7-2 to TRBJ2-7; 8 bases match TRBD1. The CDR3 is 13 residues long. V shed 5 bases and J 5 bases; nucleotides not matched to a gene: 5. CDR1 SGHTA and CDR2 FQGNSA come from the germline V gene. As DNA, the CDR3 is TGTGCCAGCAGCCCTGACAGGGGCCACGAGCAGTACTTC. This sequence encodes CASSPDRGHEQYF.